This TCR beta chain was sequenced during a study of cytomegalovirus exposure and HLA in healthy donors. Findings of the study overall: It emerged from a later analysis that several of the most significant clusters appeared to be linked to common viral pathogens. Versus the roughly 690-donor mean, an Asian-associated ancestry cluster reportedly showed fewer N-insertions in a later analysis. According to reports, the classifier identified cytomegalovirus status with high specificity and sensitivity.

There are 17 residues in the CDR3. Trimming took 6 bases from V and 7 from J; bases not matched to a gene: 18. CDR1 MNHEY and CDR2 SMNVEV come from the germline V gene (reference sequence). It was with 60 Vbeta and 13 Jbeta primers that the PCR ran. In the authors' methods: About 11 million of the approximately 80 million unique TCR beta chains counted in a later analysis were shared. Sequenced by immunoSEQ multiplex PCR; TCRdb stores in-frame clones only, minus some. V and J calls and clone size are copied from that table; D and trimming were computed from the DNA. The sample has approximately 140,000 clones, about 84% seen once; the top ten hold 5% to 8%. In regard to this clone: As yet, its antigen is unknown.

The chain combines TRBV27 with TRBJ2-1, with TRBD2 matching 7 bases. Sequenced: PBMCs. The clonotype comes from a woman aged 40 to 49 in good health and CMV-seropositive. The CDR3 DNA reads as TGTGCCAGCAGCCCTCTCGGGCTAGCGGCCATTAGGAATGAGCAGTTCTTC. Amino acids: CASSPLGLAAIRNEQFF.